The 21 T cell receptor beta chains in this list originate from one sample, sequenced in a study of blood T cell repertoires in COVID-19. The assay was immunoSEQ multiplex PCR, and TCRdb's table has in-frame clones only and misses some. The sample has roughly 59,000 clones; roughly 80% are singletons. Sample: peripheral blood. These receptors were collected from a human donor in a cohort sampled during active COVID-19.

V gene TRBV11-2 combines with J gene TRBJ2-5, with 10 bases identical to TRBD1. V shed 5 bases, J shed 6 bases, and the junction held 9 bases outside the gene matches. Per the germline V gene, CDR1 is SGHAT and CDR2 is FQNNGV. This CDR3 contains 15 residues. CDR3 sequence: CASSPPGQGLKTQYF. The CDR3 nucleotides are TGTGCCAGCAGCCCCCCGGGACAGGGGCTTAAGACCCAGTACTTC.

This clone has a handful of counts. CDR3: CASSLPRKNTEAFF. For the CDR3, the DNA is TGCGCCAGCAGTCTCCCGCGGAAGAACACTGAAGCTTTCTTT. This chain connects TRBV23-1 to TRBJ1-1; D call uncertain. TRBV23-1 is an ORF, with its function uncertain. The V end lost 4 bases, the J end lost 1 base, and 10 bases lay between the germline ends. The CDR3 spans 14 residues.

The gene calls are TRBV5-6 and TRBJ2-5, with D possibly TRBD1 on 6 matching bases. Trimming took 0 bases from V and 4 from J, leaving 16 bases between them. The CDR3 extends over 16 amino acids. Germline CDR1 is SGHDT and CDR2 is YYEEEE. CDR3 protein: CASSLAGFQGRETQYF. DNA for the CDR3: TGTGCCAGCAGCTTGGCCGGGTTCCAGGGGCGAGAGACCCAGTACTTC.

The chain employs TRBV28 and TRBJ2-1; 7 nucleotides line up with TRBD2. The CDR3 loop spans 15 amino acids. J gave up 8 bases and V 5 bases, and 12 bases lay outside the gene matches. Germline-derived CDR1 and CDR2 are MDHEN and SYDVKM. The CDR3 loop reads CASSPKAGLPHEQFF. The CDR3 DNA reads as TGTGCCAGCAGTCCAAAGGCGGGACTACCCCATGAGCAGTTCTTC.

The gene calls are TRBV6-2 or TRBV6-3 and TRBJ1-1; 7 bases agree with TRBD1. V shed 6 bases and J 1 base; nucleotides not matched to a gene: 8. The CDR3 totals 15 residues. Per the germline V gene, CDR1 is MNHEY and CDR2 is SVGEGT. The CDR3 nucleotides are TGTGCCAGCAGCTCTCCAGGGGGATGGAACACTGAAGCTTTCTTT. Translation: CASSSPGGWNTEAFF.

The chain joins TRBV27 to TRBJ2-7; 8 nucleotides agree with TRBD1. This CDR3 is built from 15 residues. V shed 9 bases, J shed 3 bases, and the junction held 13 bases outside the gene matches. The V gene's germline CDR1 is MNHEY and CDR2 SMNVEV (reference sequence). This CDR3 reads CARGDPDRDHYEQYF. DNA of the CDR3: TGTGCCAGAGGAGACCCGGACAGGGACCACTACGAGCAGTACTTC.

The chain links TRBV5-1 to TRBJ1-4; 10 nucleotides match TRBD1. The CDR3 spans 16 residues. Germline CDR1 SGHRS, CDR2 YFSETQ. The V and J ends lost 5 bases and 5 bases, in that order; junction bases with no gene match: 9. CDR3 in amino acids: CASRIYPDRGNEKLFF. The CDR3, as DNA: TGCGCCAGCAGAATATACCCGGACAGGGGGAATGAAAAACTGTTTTTT.

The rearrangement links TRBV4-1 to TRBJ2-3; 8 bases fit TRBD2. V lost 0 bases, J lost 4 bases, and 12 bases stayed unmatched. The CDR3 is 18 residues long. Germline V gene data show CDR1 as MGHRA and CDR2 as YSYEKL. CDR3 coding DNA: TGCGCCAGCAGCCAAGAAGTATCAGCGGGGGCGCAGGCAGATACGCAGTATTTT. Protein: CASSQEVSAGAQADTQYF.

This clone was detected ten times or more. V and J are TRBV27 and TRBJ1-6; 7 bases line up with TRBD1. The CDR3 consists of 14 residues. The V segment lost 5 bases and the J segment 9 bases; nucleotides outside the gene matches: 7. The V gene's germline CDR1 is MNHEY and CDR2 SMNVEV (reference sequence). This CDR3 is CASSLDRESSPLHF. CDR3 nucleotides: TGTGCCAGCAGTCTTGACAGGGAAAGTTCACCCCTCCACTTT.

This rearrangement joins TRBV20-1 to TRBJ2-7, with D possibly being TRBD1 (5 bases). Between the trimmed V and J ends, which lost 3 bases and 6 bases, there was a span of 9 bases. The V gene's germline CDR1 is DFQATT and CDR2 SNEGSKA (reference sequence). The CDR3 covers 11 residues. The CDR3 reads CSASLQGEQYF. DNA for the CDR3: TGCAGTGCTAGCCTTCAGGGCGAGCAGTACTTC.

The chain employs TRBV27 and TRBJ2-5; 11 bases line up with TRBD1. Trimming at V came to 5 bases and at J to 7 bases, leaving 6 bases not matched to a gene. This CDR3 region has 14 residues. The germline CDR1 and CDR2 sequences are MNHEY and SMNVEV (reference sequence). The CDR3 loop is CASSLGTGGLTQYF. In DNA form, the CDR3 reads TGTGCCAGCAGTCTCGGGACAGGGGGGTTGACCCAGTACTTC.

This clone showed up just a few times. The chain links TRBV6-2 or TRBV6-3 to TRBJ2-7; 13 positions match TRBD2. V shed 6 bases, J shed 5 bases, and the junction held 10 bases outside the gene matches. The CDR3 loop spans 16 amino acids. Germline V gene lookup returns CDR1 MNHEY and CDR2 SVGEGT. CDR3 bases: TGTGCCAGCAGCAGAGGACTAGCGGGAGTGCGCCACGAGCAGTACTTC. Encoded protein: CASSRGLAGVRHEQYF.

The CDR3 loop reads CASSLRDRGTIYF. CDR3 nucleotides: TGTGCCAGCAGTCTCCGGGACAGGGGAACCATATATTTT. The chain couples TRBV2 to TRBJ1-3; TRBD1 aligns across 10 bases. V trimming: 5 bases; J trimming: 10 bases; junction bases outside the gene matches: 5. CDR1 is SNHLY and CDR2 is FYNNEI in the germline V gene. This CDR3 is built from 13 residues.

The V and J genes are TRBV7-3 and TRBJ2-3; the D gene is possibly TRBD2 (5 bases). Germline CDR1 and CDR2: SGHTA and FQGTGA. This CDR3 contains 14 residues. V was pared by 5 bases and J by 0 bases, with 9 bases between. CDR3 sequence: CASSPGKSTDTQYF. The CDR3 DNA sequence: TGTGCCAGCAGCCCGGGGAAGAGCACAGATACGCAGTATTTT.

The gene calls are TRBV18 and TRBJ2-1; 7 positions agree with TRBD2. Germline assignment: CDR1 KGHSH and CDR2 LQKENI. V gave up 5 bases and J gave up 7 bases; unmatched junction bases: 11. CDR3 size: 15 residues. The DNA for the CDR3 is TGTGCCAGCTCAGGCCGGGACTACCAAGGAAATGAGCAGTTCTTC. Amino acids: CASSGRDYQGNEQFF.

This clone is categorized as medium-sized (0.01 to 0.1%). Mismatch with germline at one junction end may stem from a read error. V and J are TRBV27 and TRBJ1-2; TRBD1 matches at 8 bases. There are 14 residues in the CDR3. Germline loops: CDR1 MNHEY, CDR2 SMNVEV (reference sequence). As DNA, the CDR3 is TGTGCCAGCAGCCCGGACAGGGTACGAGGCTACACCTTGTTC. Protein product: CASSPDRVRGYTLF.

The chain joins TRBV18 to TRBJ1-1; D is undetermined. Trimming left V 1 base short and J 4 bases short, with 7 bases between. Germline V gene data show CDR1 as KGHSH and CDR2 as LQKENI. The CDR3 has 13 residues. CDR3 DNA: TGTGCCAGCTCACCACTGGTCGGCACTGAAGCTTTCTTT. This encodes CASSPLVGTEAFF.

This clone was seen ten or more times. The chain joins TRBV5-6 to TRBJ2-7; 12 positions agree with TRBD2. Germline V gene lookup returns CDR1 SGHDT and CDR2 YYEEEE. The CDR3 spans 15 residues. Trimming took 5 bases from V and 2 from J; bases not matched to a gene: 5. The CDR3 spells CASRWTSGATYEQYF. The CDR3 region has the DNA TGTGCCAGCAGATGGACTAGCGGGGCGACCTACGAGCAGTACTTC.

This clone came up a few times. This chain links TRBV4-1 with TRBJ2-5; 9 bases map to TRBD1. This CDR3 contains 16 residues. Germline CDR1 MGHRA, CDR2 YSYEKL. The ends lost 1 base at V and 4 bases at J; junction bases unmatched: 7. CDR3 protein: CASSQGTGAIRETQYF. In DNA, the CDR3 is TGCGCCAGCAGCCAAGGGACAGGGGCCATTAGAGAGACCCAGTACTTC.

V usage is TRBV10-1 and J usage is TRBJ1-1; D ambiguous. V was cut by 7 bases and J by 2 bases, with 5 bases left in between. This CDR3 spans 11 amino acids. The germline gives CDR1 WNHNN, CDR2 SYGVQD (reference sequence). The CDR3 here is CASTNNTEAFF. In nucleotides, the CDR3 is TGCGCCAGCACCAATAACACTGAAGCTTTCTTT.

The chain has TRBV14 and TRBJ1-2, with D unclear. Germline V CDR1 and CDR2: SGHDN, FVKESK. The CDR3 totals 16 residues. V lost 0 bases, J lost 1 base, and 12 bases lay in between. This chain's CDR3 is CASSQDPGGINYGYTF. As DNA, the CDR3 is TGTGCCAGCAGCCAAGATCCAGGCGGGATTAACTATGGCTACACCTTC.